This T cell receptor (beta chain) was captured in a study of T cells in Graves' hyperthyroidism and ophthalmopathy. The CDR3 regions of TCR beta were amplified from RNA transcripts. Primed by the HTBI set, a first-round RT-PCR was run on the TCR CDR3. MiXCR, applied by TCRdb to the multiplex PCR reads, yields one record per CDR3 protein. Of hundreds of thousands of distinct CDR3 sequences listed, about 15% were seen once; the top ten hold 4% to 5.5%. The CDR3 is 15 residues long. The germline V and J ends were trimmed by 0 bases and 5 bases, with 13 bases remaining between them. The germline CDR1 and CDR2 sequences are KGHSH and LQKENI. This clonotype came up a few times.

Sequences were obtained from blood. The origin of this receptor is a middle-aged woman with Graves' ophthalmopathy. The V gene is TRBV18, the J gene TRBJ2-5, with D possibly matching TRBD1 (6 bases). CDR3 coding DNA: TGTGCCAGCTCACCACCGACAGGTTTAAGGGAGACCCAGTACTTC. Its protein is CASSPPTGLRETQYF.